A selection of T cell receptor beta chains follows, all from one sample in a study of blood T cell repertoires in COVID-19. The method was immunoSEQ multiplex PCR; TCRdb's version includes in-frame clones alone and lacks a portion of them. The profile shows approximately 140,000 clones, roughly 86% of them singletons. Material: peripheral blood. All receptors come from a woman aged 55-75 years with acute or convalescent COVID-19. The CDR3 runs from the conserved cysteine through the conserved F or W. Fields, in order: CDR3 length, D gene, clone size, V gene, J gene, CDR3 DNA, CDR3 protein. D genes are given only for firm matches. Clone size is shown for a subset of rows, as once, few, many or a class of expanded clone.

length: 17; D: TRBD2; size: once; V: TRBV19; J: TRBJ2-3; DNA: TGTGCCAGTAGTATAGGACCTAGCGGGGGTTTCACAGATACGCAGTATTTT; CDR3: CASSIGPSGGFTDTQYF
length: 15; D: .; size: once; V: TRBV4-1; J: TRBJ2-1; DNA: TGCGCCAGCAGCCGGGGAGGGGGGCTGTCGGACGAGCAGTTCTTC; CDR3: CASSRGGGLSDEQFF
length: 16; D: TRBD2; size: .; V: TRBV9; J: TRBJ2-1; DNA: TGTGCCAGCAGCGCTACGAGCGGGGGGACATACAATGAGCAGTTCTTC; CDR3: CASSATSGGTYNEQFF
length: 15; D: TRBD2; size: .; V: TRBV9; J: TRBJ2-1; DNA: TGTGCCAGCAGCGTAGGGGAGGGTACGCACAATGAGCAGTTCTTC; CDR3: CASSVGEGTHNEQFF
length: 16; D: .; size: .; V: TRBV19; J: TRBJ1-3; DNA: TGTGCCAGTAGTATAGGCGGACAGTTCCCAGGAAACACCATATATTTT; CDR3: CASSIGGQFPGNTIYF
length: 13; D: .; size: .; V: TRBV6-5; J: TRBJ2-7; DNA: TGTGCCAGCAGAGATACAGGGTTCTACGAGCAGTACTTC; CDR3: CASRDTGFYEQYF
length: 15; D: TRBD1; size: .; V: TRBV5-5; J: TRBJ1-3; DNA: TGTGCCAGCAGCCTCACAGGGGTCTCTGGAAACACCATATATTTT; CDR3: CASSLTGVSGNTIYF
length: 18; D: TRBD1; size: once; V: TRBV12-5; J: TRBJ1-1; DNA: TGTGCTAGTGGTTTGTCTACCCCCCGGACAGGGATTAGCACTGAAGCTTTCTTT; CDR3: CASGLSTPRTGISTEAFF
length: 11; D: TRBD1; size: .; V: TRBV10-3; J: TRBJ2-7; DNA: TGTGCCATCAGTGCAGGGGGCGAGCAGTACTTC; CDR3: CAISAGGEQYF
length: 14; D: TRBD1; size: .; V: TRBV30; J: TRBJ1-4; DNA: TGTGCCTGGACAGGGGGAAGAACTAATGAAAAACTGTTTTTT; CDR3: CAWTGGRTNEKLFF
length: 11; D: TRBD1; size: .; V: TRBV6-5; J: TRBJ1-1; DNA: TGTGCCAGCAGTCGGGACAGTGAAGCTTTCTTT; CDR3: CASSRDSEAFF
length: 14; D: .; size: .; V: TRBV7-9; J: TRBJ1-1; DNA: TGTGCCAGCAGCTTAGTGGGGGCGGCCACTGAAGCTTTCTTT; CDR3: CASSLVGAATEAFF
length: 15; D: TRBD2; size: .; V: TRBV11-2; J: TRBJ2-1; DNA: TGTGCCAGCAGCCTGACGGGGGGGGAATACAATGAGCAGTTCTTC; CDR3: CASSLTGGEYNEQFF
length: 18; D: .; size: .; V: TRBV4-1; J: TRBJ2-5; DNA: TGCGCCAGCAGCCAAGGGGTTGGGGCGGATGTCTACCAAGAGACCCAGTACTTC; CDR3: CASSQGVGADVYQETQYF